Listed below are T cell receptor beta chains from one sample, sequenced in a study of shared clonotypes between healthy human individuals. Profiled with immunoSEQ multiplex PCR; TCRdb holds only in-frame clones, not every one. The sample includes 2,500,000 or so clones, 90% to 95% of them seen just once. Sequenced material: naive CD4+ T cells sorted from blood. The receptors were sampled from a young man in good health. CDR3s leave out the opening cysteine and the closing phenylalanine or tryptophan. Each record gives: CDR3 protein, J gene, V gene.

cdr3_aa: ASSPPGGVYGYT
j_call: TRBJ1-2
v_call: TRBV18

cdr3_aa: ASSATGNNQPQH
j_call: TRBJ1-5
v_call: TRBV19

cdr3_aa: ASSLGTGAGELF
j_call: TRBJ2-2
v_call: TRBV19

cdr3_aa: ASSLTYTQY
j_call: TRBJ2-3
v_call: TRBV7-2

cdr3_aa: ASSFWDRDYLT
j_call: TRBJ1-6
v_call: TRBV5-6

cdr3_aa: AISGTSGSNEQF
j_call: TRBJ2-1
v_call: TRBV10-3

cdr3_aa: ASSSQRNTEAF
j_call: TRBJ1-1
v_call: TRBV6-6

cdr3_aa: ASSFPGRELF
j_call: TRBJ2-2
v_call: TRBV11-3

cdr3_aa: ASSLQGKNTEAF
j_call: TRBJ1-1
v_call: TRBV27

cdr3_aa: ASRGAGGGQF
j_call: TRBJ2-1
v_call: TRBV2

cdr3_aa: ASSPIAPGTGGSEQY
j_call: TRBJ2-7
v_call: TRBV28

cdr3_aa: ATSSSLNLSYEQY
j_call: TRBJ2-7
v_call: TRBV15

cdr3_aa: ASSRDDYNEQF
j_call: TRBJ2-1
v_call: TRBV9

cdr3_aa: AWSVRGTGKSYEQY
j_call: TRBJ2-7
v_call: TRBV30

cdr3_aa: ASNQRGTNEKLF
j_call: TRBJ1-4
v_call: TRBV19

cdr3_aa: ATQRGTDTQY
j_call: TRBJ2-3
v_call: TRBV10-3

cdr3_aa: ASSLGQRVGELF
j_call: TRBJ2-2
v_call: TRBV5-1

cdr3_aa: ASSQGAAIQY
j_call: TRBJ2-4
v_call: TRBV14

cdr3_aa: ASSTPGGTGELF
j_call: TRBJ2-2
v_call: TRBV7-3

cdr3_aa: ASSLPWTGERYEQY
j_call: TRBJ2-7
v_call: TRBV28

cdr3_aa: ASNEGAESAGELF
j_call: TRBJ2-2
v_call: TRBV2

cdr3_aa: ASTSGGQNLGELF
j_call: TRBJ2-2
v_call: TRBV28

cdr3_aa: ASSPTGNIQY
j_call: TRBJ2-4
v_call: TRBV28

cdr3_aa: SVEDVGLTNTEAF
j_call: TRBJ1-1
v_call: TRBV29-1

cdr3_aa: ASTQSKSEGAF
j_call: TRBJ1-1
v_call: TRBV6-5

cdr3_aa: ASSYTLGPQETQY
j_call: TRBJ2-5
v_call: TRBV11-2

cdr3_aa: ASSVAGESYNEQF
j_call: TRBJ2-1
v_call: TRBV9

cdr3_aa: SASGGPNSPLH
j_call: TRBJ1-6
v_call: TRBV29-1

cdr3_aa: ASSEQRNQPQH
j_call: TRBJ1-5
v_call: TRBV2

cdr3_aa: ASSQDLDAGLTAKNIQY
j_call: TRBJ2-4
v_call: TRBV4-3

cdr3_aa: ASGLVTYTGTRFARNTIY
j_call: TRBJ1-3
v_call: TRBV12-5

cdr3_aa: ASSRGTGGSYSNQPQH
j_call: TRBJ1-5
v_call: TRBV27

cdr3_aa: ASSLGTGYGYT
j_call: TRBJ1-2
v_call: TRBV5-4

cdr3_aa: ASSFQGGDSNTGELF
j_call: TRBJ2-2
v_call: TRBV19

cdr3_aa: ASSLGRRGPTGELF
j_call: TRBJ2-2
v_call: TRBV5-1

cdr3_aa: ASSALWTAPDTQY
j_call: TRBJ2-3
v_call: TRBV19

cdr3_aa: ASSSIRDRGSGQY
j_call: TRBJ2-7
v_call: TRBV11-2

cdr3_aa: SVNPTQANTDTQY
j_call: TRBJ2-3
v_call: TRBV29-1

cdr3_aa: ASSLAHTDTQY
j_call: TRBJ2-3
v_call: TRBV5-1

cdr3_aa: AWRSGGANTGELF
j_call: TRBJ2-2
v_call: TRBV30

cdr3_aa: ASSGSIAGKRNEQF
j_call: TRBJ2-1
v_call: TRBV7-2

cdr3_aa: ASSGRDRGQSPLH
j_call: TRBJ1-6
v_call: TRBV9

cdr3_aa: ASSSLHWTAHYEQY
j_call: TRBJ2-7
v_call: TRBV7-2

cdr3_aa: ASSIYNEQF
j_call: TRBJ2-1
v_call: TRBV2

cdr3_aa: ASSVALSGRTNEQF
j_call: TRBJ2-1
v_call: TRBV19

cdr3_aa: SLTTVSPDTEAF
j_call: TRBJ1-1
v_call: TRBV29-1

cdr3_aa: ASSTQETQY
j_call: TRBJ2-5
v_call: TRBV2